Below, one TCR beta chain is given with its context. The Seattle site enrolled patients during active infection and followed them longitudinally. Methods used by the authors: Amplification from reference gene primers served as the basis for estimated nucleated cell counts. Method: immunoSEQ multiplex PCR; TCRdb's copy keeps in-frame clones and lacks some. The V and J calls and clone size are taken from that table; D and trimming were inferred from the DNA. The table shows about 170,000 clones, with approximately 91% occurring only once. Germline CDR1 KGHDR, CDR2 SFDVKD. The J segment lost 2 bases and the V segment lost 4 bases, leaving 4 bases of the junction unmatched. The CDR3 extends over 14 amino acids. The sample belongs to a study of blood T cell repertoires in COVID-19. Study-wide context: The study drew acute and convalescent COVID-19 samples from the United States, Italy and Spain. T cells, B-cell-depleted T cells, or PBMCs supplied cDNA or gDNA.

This clonotype was sampled from a man aged 18 to 30 with COVID-19, enrolled during active disease. The sample taken for sequencing was peripheral blood. This chain connects TRBV24-1 to TRBJ2-7, with 7 bases matching TRBD1. The CDR3 spells CATSDPGTAYEQYF. The DNA for the CDR3 is TGTGCCACCAGTGACCCTGGGACAGCCTACGAGCAGTACTTC.